The rows below give T cell receptor beta chains drawn from one sample of a study of T cell changes during pregnancy in multiple sclerosis. TCRdb's copy holds only in-frame clones and misses some; the assay was immunoSEQ multiplex PCR. The sample yields 70,000 to 95,000 clones, around 93% seen once. The input for sequencing was peripheral blood, taken in the third trimester of pregnancy. These TCRs come from a female donor with multiple sclerosis, enrolled in a pregnancy study. The CDR3 runs from the conserved cysteine through the conserved F or W. D genes are given only for firm matches. Size is omitted from some rows. Given values are once, few, many or a class for expanded clones.

v_call	clone_size	cdr3_length	d_call	j_call	cdr3_aa	cdr3_nt
TRBV15	-	14	-	TRBJ2-5	CATSTTGYQETQYF	TGTGCCACCAGCACCACAGGGTACCAAGAGACCCAGTACTTC
TRBV2	-	15	-	TRBJ2-1	CASNSGPSSYNEQFF	TGTGCCAGCAACTCTGGGCCCAGCTCCTACAATGAGCAGTTCTTC
TRBV5-1	-	14	TRBD2	TRBJ2-1	CASSLGLANDEQFF	TGCGCCAGCAGCTTGGGACTAGCGAATGATGAGCAGTTCTTC
TRBV27	-	13	-	TRBJ2-7	CASSWAQTYEQYF	TGTGCCAGCAGTTGGGCACAGACCTACGAGCAGTACTTC
TRBV7-9	-	19	TRBD1	TRBJ2-5	CASSLPPVRDSPPGETQYF	TGTGCCAGCAGCCTCCCCCCTGTCCGGGACAGCCCTCCGGGGGAGACCCAGTACTTC
TRBV4-3	-	14	TRBD2	TRBJ2-1	CASSQHLAANEQFF	TGCGCCAGCAGCCAACATCTAGCGGCCAATGAGCAGTTCTTC
TRBV10-3	-	14	-	TRBJ1-2	CAISEGGPRSGYTF	TGTGCCATCAGTGAGGGGGGCCCCCGTTCGGGCTACACCTTC
TRBV7-8	-	15	TRBD1	TRBJ2-5	CASSTGQGVFETQYF	TGTGCCAGCAGCACGGGACAGGGGGTCTTTGAGACCCAGTACTTC
TRBV5-8	-	15	TRBD1	TRBJ2-2	CASKDRDLNTGELFF	TGTGCCAGCAAAGACAGGGATTTGAACACCGGGGAGCTGTTTTTT
TRBV9	-	13	-	TRBJ2-3	CASSISSTDTQYF	TGTGCCAGCAGCATCTCTAGCACAGATACGCAGTATTTT
TRBV27	-	16	TRBD2	TRBJ2-3	CASSPLAGGPSDTQYF	TGTGCCAGCAGTCCCTTAGCGGGAGGGCCATCAGATACGCAGTATTTT
TRBV29-1	-	13	-	TRBJ2-5	CSVPPTQWETQYF	TGCAGCGTTCCTCCTACACAGTGGGAGACCCAGTACTTC
TRBV5-1	-	15	-	TRBJ1-1	CASSPGPGANTEAFF	TGCGCCAGCAGCCCGGGCCCAGGGGCCAACACTGAAGCTTTCTTT
TRBV11-2	-	14	TRBD2	TRBJ2-7	CASSLYSGSYEQYF	TGTGCCAGCAGCTTATATAGCGGGAGTTACGAGCAGTACTTC
TRBV19	-	13	-	TRBJ1-1	CGSGKPGNTEAFF	TGTGGCTCAGGAAAACCAGGGAACACTGAAGCTTTCTTT
TRBV28	-	15	TRBD1	TRBJ2-3	CASREDRGLTDTQYF	TGTGCCAGCAGGGAGGACAGGGGGCTCACAGATACGCAGTATTTT
TRBV28	-	13	-	TRBJ2-7	CASSAWGSYEQYF	TGTGCCAGCAGTGCCTGGGGCAGTTACGAGCAGTACTTC
TRBV2	-	16	TRBD2	TRBJ2-3	CASRGLAGGPTDTQYF	TGTGCCAGCAGAGGACTAGCGGGAGGGCCGACAGATACGCAGTATTTT
TRBV2	-	13	-	TRBJ1-5	CASSGTDNQPQHF	TGTGCCAGCAGTGGGACAGACAATCAGCCCCAGCATTTT
TRBV6-1	-	18	-	TRBJ1-5	CASSEAWGLVDSNQPQHF	TGTGCCAGCAGTGAAGCCTGGGGGCTCGTTGATAGCAATCAGCCCCAGCATTTT
TRBV19	-	16	TRBD1	TRBJ1-2	CAVGDRGTRRGYGYTF	TGTGCCGTCGGGGACAGGGGAACTCGACGGGGCTATGGCTACACCTTC
TRBV19	once	12	-	TRBJ2-7	CASSASAYEQYF	TGTGCCAGTAGTGCCTCGGCCTACGAGCAGTACTTC